The 16 T cell receptor beta chains below were found in one sample sequenced in a study of cytomegalovirus exposure and HLA in healthy donors. This PCR relied on a set of 60 Vbeta primers and 13 Jbeta primers. Repertoires were generated with immunoSEQ multiplex PCR, while TCRdb's copy carries only in-frame clones and drops some. The sample yields tens of thousands of clones, over 65% seen once. Sequenced material: PBMCs. The source is a man aged 35 to 55 in good health and CMV-seronegative.

The chain employs TRBV6-5 and TRBJ2-3, with a weak D call TRBD1 (6 bases). The germline CDR1 and CDR2 sequences are MNHEY and SVGAGI. CDR3 length equals 12 residues. Trimming stripped 6 bases from V and 8 bases from J, with 12 bases between. The CDR3 sequence: CASSTGTLTQYF. The CDR3 DNA is TGTGCCAGCAGCACTGGGACACTTACGCAGTATTTT.

The chain recombines TRBV15 with TRBJ2-7; maybe TRBD1 (6 bases). Germline CDR1 and CDR2: LNHNV and YYDKDF (reference sequence). CDR3 size: 16 residues. V was cut by 0 bases and J by 3 bases, with 15 bases left in between. CDR3 bases: TGTGCCACCAGCAGAGATCGGACAGCGGCGGGCTACGAGCAGTACTTC. Amino acids: CATSRDRTAAGYEQYF.

The chain carries TRBV5-6 and TRBJ2-1; maybe TRBD2 (6 bases). The CDR3 runs 15 residues. V was trimmed by 4 bases and J by 0 bases, leaving 11 bases between them. Germline loops: CDR1 SGHDT, CDR2 YYEEEE. The CDR3 spells CASSGRDSSYNEQFF. As DNA, the CDR3 is TGTGCCAGCAGCGGAAGGGACTCCTCCTACAATGAGCAGTTCTTC.

V is TRBV6-5 and J is TRBJ1-2, with D possibly being TRBD1 (5 bases). Deletions cut 2 bases from V and 8 bases from J, with 18 bases between. Per germline, CDR1 MNHEY and CDR2 SVGAGI. The CDR3 sequence is 15 residues long. The CDR3 spells CASSYVSAGVSGYTF. Here the CDR3 DNA reads TGTGCCAGCAGTTACGTTTCGGCGGGGGTTAGCGGCTACACCTTC.

The V gene is TRBV27, the J gene TRBJ2-1; 8 nucleotides line up with TRBD1. The germline gives CDR1 MNHEY, CDR2 SMNVEV (reference sequence). There are 14 residues in the CDR3. V lost 5 bases and J lost 8; bases outside the gene matches: 8. The CDR3 sequence: CASSALAGGYEQFF. DNA of the CDR3: TGTGCCAGCAGTGCGTTGGCAGGGGGCTATGAGCAGTTCTTC.

The chain carries TRBV7-2 and TRBJ2-3; D gene unclear. Germline CDR1 SGHTA, CDR2 FQGNSA. The CDR3 extends over 13 amino acids. Trimming removed 10 bases at V and 0 bases at J, with 11 bases between. Here the CDR3 DNA reads TGTGCCACCGCGAAACCTAGCACAGATACGCAGTATTTT. The encoded protein is CATAKPSTDTQYF.

The chain employs TRBV28 and TRBJ1-2, with 7 bases that match TRBD1. The CDR3 is made up of 15 amino acids. V was pared by 7 bases and J by 8 bases, with 16 bases of the junction left unmatched. The germline CDR1 and CDR2 sequences are MDHEN and SYDVKM. The CDR3 DNA reads as TGTGCCAGCACACAAGTAGGACAGGCCCCAAGCGGCTACACCTTC. This gives the protein CASTQVGQAPSGYTF.

The genes are TRBV15 and TRBJ1-5; no clear D. This CDR3 is built from 15 residues. Germline lookup yields CDR1 LNHNV and CDR2 YYDKDF (reference sequence). V was cut by 4 bases and J by 3 bases, with 13 bases left in between. In DNA, the CDR3 is TGTGCCACCAGCACCTCCGGCGGACTCAATCAGCCCCAGCATTTT. Residues: CATSTSGGLNQPQHF.

The chain combines TRBV4-1 with TRBJ1-3; D gene unclear. In germline, CDR1 is MGHRA, CDR2 YSYEKL. V lost 1 base to trimming and J lost 0 bases, with 16 bases between them. This CDR3 is built from 18 residues. As DNA, the CDR3 is TGCGCCAGCAGCCAAGGGCTAGCTCGCGGGAACTCTGGAAACACCATATATTTT. It codes for CASSQGLARGNSGNTIYF.

The CDR3 DNA reads TGTGCCAGCAGTTCACAGGGATACTATGGCTACACCTTC. Encoded protein: CASSSQGYYGYTF. The chain has TRBV6-5 and TRBJ1-2, with a weak D call TRBD1 (6 bases). The germline gives CDR1 MNHEY, CDR2 SVGAGI. The ends were cut back, 4 bases at V and 3 bases at J, with 9 bases in the middle. This CDR3 is 13 amino acids long.

The chain is built from TRBV7-9 and TRBJ1-1; the match to TRBD1 covers 8 bases. The CDR3 has 15 amino acids. V lost 6 bases, J lost 0 bases, and 6 bases stayed unmatched. The germline V gene has CDR1 SEHNR and CDR2 FQNEAQ (reference sequence). The CDR3 region has the DNA TGTGCCAGCAGGGGGACAGGTACCTTGAACACTGAAGCTTTCTTT. Translating it yields CASRGTGTLNTEAFF.

The CDR3 coding sequence is TGTGCCAGCAGCTCCGGGGGTTGGGCAGCCAACTATGGCTACACCTTC. Its translation: CASSSGGWAANYGYTF. The chain combines TRBV7-2 with TRBJ1-2, with TRBD1 as a possible D gene (5 bases). The CDR3 spans 16 residues. The germline CDR1 and CDR2 sequences are SGHTA and FQGNSA. V was trimmed by 4 bases and J by 2 bases, leaving 17 bases between them.

This clone was recorded a few times. This chain uses TRBV5-1 with TRBJ1-4; 8 nucleotides match TRBD1. The CDR3 sequence is 15 residues long. Germline V gene lookup returns CDR1 SGHRS and CDR2 YFSETQ. V shed 5 bases, J shed 7 bases, and the junction held 10 bases outside the gene matches. The CDR3 spells CASSSANRGAEKLFF. CDR3 DNA: TGCGCCAGCAGTTCTGCTAACAGGGGGGCTGAAAAACTGTTTTTT. Full variable domain (rest looked up from reference TRBV5-1 and TRBJ1-4): KAGVTQTPRYLIKTRGQQVTLSCSPISGHRSVSWYQQTPGQGLQFLFEYFSETQRNKGNFPGRFSGRQFSNSRSEMNVSTLELGDSALYLCASSSANRGAEKLFFGSGTQLSVL.

V gene TRBV5-1 combines with J gene TRBJ1-2; 8 bases agree with TRBD1. CDR3 size: 14 residues. The V segment lost 3 bases and the J segment 2 bases; nucleotides outside the gene matches: 3. Looked up from germline, CDR1 is SGHRS and CDR2 is YFSETQ. CDR3 in amino acids: CASSSGQANYGYTF. CDR3 DNA sequence: TGCGCCAGCAGCTCGGGACAGGCGAACTATGGCTACACCTTC.

The chain couples TRBV7-2 to TRBJ2-7; 12 nucleotides align to TRBD2. Germline V CDR1 and CDR2: SGHTA, FQGNSA. The CDR3 is 14 residues long. The V segment lost 2 bases and the J segment 6 bases; nucleotides outside the gene matches: 2. The CDR3 coding sequence is TGTGCCAGCAGCTTACTAGCGGGAGGGGCCGAGCAGTACTTC. Encoded protein: CASSLLAGGAEQYF.

The chain employs TRBV6-5 and TRBJ1-1, with a weak D call TRBD1 (6 bases). There are 15 residues in the CDR3. CDR1 is MNHEY and CDR2 is SVGAGI in the germline V gene. V lost 6 bases and J 4 bases, leaving 18 bases between the germline ends. The CDR3 nucleotides are TGTGCCAGCAGACCCTACAGGGTCGAAAGCACTGAAGCTTTCTTT. Its protein product is CASRPYRVESTEAFF.